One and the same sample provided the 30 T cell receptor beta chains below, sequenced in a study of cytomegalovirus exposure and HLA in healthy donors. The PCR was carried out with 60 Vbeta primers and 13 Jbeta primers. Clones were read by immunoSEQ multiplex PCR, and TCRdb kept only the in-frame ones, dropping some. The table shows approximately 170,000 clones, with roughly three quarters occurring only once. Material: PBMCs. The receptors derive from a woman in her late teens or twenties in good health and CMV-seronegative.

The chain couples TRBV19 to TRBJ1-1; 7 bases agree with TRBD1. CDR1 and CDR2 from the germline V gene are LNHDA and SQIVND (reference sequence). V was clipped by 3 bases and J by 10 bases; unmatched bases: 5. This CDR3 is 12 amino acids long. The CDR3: CASSITGAGAFF. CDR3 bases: TGTGCCAGTAGTATTACAGGGGCGGGAGCTTTCTTT.

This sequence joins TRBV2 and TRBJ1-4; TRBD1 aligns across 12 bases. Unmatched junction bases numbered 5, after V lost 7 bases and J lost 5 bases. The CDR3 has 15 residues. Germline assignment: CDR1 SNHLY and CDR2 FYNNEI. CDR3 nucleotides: TGTGCCAGCAATGGGGGACAGGGGGCGAATGAAAAACTGTTTTTT. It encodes CASNGGQGANEKLFF.

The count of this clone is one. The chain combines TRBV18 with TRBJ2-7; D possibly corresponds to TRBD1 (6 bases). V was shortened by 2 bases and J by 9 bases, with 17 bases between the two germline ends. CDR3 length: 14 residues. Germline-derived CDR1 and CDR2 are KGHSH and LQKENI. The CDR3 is CASSPDGQHTVQYF. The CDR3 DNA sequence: TGTGCCAGCTCACCAGACGGACAGCATACAGTGCAGTACTTC. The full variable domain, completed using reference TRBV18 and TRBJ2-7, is NAGVMQNPRHLVRRRGQEARLRCSPMKGHSHVYWYRQLPEEGLKFMVYLQKENIIDESGMPKERFSAEFPKEGPSILRIQQVVRGDSAAYFCASSPDGQHTVQYFGPGTRLTVT.

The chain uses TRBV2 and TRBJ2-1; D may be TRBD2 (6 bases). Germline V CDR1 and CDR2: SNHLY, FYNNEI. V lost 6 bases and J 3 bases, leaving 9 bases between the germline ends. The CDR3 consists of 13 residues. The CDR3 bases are TGTGCCAGCAGGGAGACTAGCTACAATGAGCAGTTCTTC. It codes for CASRETSYNEQFF. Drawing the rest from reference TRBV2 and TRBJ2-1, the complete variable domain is EPEVTQTPSHQVTQMGQEVILRCVPISNHLYFYWYRQILGQKVEFLVSFYNNEISEKSEIFDDQFSVERPDGSNFTLKIRSTKLEDSAMYFCASRETSYNEQFFGPGTRLTVL.

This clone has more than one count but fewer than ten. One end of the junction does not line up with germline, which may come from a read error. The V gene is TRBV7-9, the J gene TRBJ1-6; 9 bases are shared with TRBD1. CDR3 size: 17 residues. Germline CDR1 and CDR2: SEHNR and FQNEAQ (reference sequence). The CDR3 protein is CSSTIGTGSSYNSPLHF. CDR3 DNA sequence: TGTTCCAGCACCATAGGGACAGGGAGCTCCTATAATTCACCCCTCCACTTT. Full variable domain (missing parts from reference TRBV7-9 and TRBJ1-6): DTGVSQNPRHKITKRGQNVTFRCDPISEHNRLYWYRQTLGQGPEFLTYFQNEAQLEKSRLLSDRFSAERPKGSFSTLEIQRTEQGDSAMYLCSSTIGTGSSYNSPLHFGNGTRLTVT.

CDR3 sequence (DNA): TGTGCCAGTCTTAATAGCCGGGGGGGAGGCAATGAGCAGTTCTTC. Translating gives CASLNSRGGGNEQFF. This chain joins TRBV2 and TRBJ2-1, with 8 bases identical to TRBD2. In germline, CDR1 is SNHLY, CDR2 FYNNEI. The CDR3 spans 15 residues. Trimming cost V 9 bases and J 6 bases; bases outside gene matches: 13.

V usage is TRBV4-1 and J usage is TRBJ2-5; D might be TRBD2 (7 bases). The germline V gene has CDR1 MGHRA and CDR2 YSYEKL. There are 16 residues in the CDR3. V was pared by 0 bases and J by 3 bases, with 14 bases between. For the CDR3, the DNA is TGCGCCAGCAGCCAAGATCCGGGGGGCATCAAAGAGACCCAGTACTTC. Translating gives CASSQDPGGIKETQYF.

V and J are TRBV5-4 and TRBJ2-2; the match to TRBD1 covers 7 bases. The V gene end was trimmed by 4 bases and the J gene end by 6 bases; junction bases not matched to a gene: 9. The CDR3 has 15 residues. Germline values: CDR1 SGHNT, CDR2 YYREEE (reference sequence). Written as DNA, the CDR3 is TGTGCCAGCAGCCTATATGACAGGGATGCCGGGGAGCTGTTTTTT. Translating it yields CASSLYDRDAGELFF. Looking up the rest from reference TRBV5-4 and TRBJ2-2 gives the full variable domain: ETGVTQSPTHLIKTRGQQVTLRCSSQSGHNTVSWYQQALGQGPQFIFQYYREEENGRGNFPPRFSGLQFPNYSSELNVNALELDDSALYLCASSLYDRDAGELFFGEGSRLTVL.

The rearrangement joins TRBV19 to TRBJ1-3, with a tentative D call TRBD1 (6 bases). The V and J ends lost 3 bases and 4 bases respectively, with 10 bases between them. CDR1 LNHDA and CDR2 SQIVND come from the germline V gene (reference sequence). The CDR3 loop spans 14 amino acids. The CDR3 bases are TGTGCCAGTAGTATCGGGGGGCTCGGAAACACCATATATTTT. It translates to CASSIGGLGNTIYF.

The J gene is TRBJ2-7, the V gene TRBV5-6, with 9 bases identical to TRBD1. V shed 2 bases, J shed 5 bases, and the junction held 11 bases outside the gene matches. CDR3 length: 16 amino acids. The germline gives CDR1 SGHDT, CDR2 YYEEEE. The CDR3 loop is CASSFRDRVALDEQYF. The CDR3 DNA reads TGTGCCAGCAGCTTCCGGGACAGGGTCGCGCTGGACGAGCAGTACTTC.

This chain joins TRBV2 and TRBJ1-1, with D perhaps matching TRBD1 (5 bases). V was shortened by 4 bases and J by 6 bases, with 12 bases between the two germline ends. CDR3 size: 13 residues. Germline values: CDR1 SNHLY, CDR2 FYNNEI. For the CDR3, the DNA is TGTGCCAGCAGTGCGCCGGGGGTCCCTGAAGCTTTCTTT. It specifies CASSAPGVPEAFF.

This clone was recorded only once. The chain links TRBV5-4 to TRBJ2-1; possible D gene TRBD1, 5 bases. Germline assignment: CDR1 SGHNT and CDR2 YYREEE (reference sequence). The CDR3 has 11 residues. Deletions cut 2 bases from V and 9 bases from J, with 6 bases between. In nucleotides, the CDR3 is TGTGCCAGCAGCTTTAGGGGTGAGCAGTTCTTC. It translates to CASSFRGEQFF.

The CDR3 region has the DNA TGTGCCAGCAGCCAAGGTCGTGCCAGGGGGCAAGAGACCCAGTACTTC. Its protein is CASSQGRARGQETQYF. The rearrangement links TRBV4-2 to TRBJ2-5, with 7 positions matching TRBD1. Germline lookup yields CDR1 LGHNA and CDR2 YNFKEQ. The V gene end was trimmed by 1 base and the J gene end by 2 bases; junction bases not matched to a gene: 7. CDR3 length: 16 residues.

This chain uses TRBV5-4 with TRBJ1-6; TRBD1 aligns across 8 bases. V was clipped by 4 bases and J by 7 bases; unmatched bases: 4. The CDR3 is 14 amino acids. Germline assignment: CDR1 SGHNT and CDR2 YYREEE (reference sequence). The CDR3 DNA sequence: TGTGCCAGCAGCGTTGGACAGGGAAATTCACCCCTCCACTTT. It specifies CASSVGQGNSPLHF.

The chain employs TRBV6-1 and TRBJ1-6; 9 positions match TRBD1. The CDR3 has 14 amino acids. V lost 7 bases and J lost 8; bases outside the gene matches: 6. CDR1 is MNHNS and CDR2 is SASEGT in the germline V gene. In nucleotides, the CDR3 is TGTGCCAGCACTGCGGACAGGGGCTATTCACCCCTCCACTTT. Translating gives CASTADRGYSPLHF.

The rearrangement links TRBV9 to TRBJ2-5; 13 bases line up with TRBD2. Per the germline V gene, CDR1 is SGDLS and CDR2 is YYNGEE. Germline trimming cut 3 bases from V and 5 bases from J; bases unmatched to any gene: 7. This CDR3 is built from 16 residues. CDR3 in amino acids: CASSARTSGGVETQYF. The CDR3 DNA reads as TGTGCCAGCAGCGCACGGACTAGCGGGGGAGTGGAGACCCAGTACTTC.

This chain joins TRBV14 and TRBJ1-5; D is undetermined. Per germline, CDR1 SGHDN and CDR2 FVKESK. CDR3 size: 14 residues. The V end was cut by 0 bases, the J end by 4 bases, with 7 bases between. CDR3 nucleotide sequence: TGTGCCAGCAGCCAAGATCGAGAAAATCAGCCCCAGCATTTT. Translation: CASSQDRENQPQHF.

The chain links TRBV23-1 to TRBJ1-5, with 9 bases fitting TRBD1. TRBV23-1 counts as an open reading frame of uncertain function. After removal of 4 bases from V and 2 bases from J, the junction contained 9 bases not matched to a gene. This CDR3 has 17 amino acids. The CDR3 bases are TGCGCCAGCAGTCTCACCGGGACAGGGAATGGCAATCAGCCCCAGCATTTT. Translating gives CASSLTGTGNGNQPQHF.

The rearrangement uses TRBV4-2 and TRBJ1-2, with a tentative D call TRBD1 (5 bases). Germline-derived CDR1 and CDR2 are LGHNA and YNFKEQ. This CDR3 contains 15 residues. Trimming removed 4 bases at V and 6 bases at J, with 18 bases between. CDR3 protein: CASSPQAGREDGYTF. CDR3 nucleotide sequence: TGTGCCAGCAGCCCCCAAGCAGGCAGGGAGGATGGCTACACCTTC.

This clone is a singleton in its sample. The CDR3, as DNA: TGTGCCAGCAGCTTCGACAGGTGGAATGAAAAACTGTTTTTT. Amino acids: CASSFDRWNEKLFF. The chain links TRBV7-9 to TRBJ1-4; maybe TRBD1 (6 bases). V lost 3 bases and J lost 5, with 10 bases in between. CDR1 and CDR2 (germline): SEHNR, FQNEAQ (reference sequence). This CDR3 is 14 amino acids long.

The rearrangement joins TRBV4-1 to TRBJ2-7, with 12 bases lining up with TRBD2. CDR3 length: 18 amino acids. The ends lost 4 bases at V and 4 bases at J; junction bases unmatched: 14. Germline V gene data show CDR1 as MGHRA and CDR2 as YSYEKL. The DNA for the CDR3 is TGCGCCAGCAGCCCAAAAGGACTAGCGGGACGGGATGGTTACGAGCAGTACTTC. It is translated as CASSPKGLAGRDGYEQYF.

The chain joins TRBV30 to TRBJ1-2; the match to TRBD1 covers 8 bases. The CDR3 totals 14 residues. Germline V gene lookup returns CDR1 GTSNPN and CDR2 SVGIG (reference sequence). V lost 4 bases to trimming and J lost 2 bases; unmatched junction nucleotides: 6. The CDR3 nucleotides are TGTGCCTGGACCCCGGGACAGGAGAACTATGGCTACACCTTC. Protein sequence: CAWTPGQENYGYTF.

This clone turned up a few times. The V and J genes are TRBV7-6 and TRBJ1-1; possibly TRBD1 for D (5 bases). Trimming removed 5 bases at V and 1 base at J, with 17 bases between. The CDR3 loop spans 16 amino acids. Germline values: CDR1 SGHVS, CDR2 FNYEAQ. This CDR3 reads CASSNPSGGANTEAFF. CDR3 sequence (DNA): TGTGCCAGCAGCAACCCCAGCGGGGGAGCGAACACTGAAGCTTTCTTT.

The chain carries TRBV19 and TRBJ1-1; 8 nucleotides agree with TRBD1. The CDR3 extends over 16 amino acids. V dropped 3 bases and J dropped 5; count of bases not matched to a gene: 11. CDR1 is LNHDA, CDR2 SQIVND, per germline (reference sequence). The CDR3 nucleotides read TGTGCCAGTAGTATGGTTCCCGGACAGGGTGTTACTGAAGCTTTCTTT. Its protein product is CASSMVPGQGVTEAFF.

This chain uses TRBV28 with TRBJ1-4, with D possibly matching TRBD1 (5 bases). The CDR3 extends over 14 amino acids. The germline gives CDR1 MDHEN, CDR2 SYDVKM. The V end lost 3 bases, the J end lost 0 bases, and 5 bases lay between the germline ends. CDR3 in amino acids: CASSLTATNEKLFF. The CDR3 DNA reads TGTGCCAGCAGTTTGACAGCAACTAATGAAAAACTGTTTTTT.

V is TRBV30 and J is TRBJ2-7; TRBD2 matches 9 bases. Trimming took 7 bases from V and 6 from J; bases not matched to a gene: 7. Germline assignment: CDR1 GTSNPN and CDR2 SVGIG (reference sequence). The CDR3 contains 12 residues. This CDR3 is CASQGTSTEQYF. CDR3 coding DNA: TGTGCCTCACAAGGGACTAGCACCGAGCAGTACTTC.

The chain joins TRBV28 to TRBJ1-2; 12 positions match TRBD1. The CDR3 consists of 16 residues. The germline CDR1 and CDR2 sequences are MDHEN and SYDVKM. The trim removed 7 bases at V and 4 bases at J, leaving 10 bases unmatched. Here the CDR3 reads CASTFGRDRGLYGYTF. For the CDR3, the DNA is TGTGCCAGCACCTTTGGCCGGGACAGGGGGCTCTATGGCTACACCTTC.

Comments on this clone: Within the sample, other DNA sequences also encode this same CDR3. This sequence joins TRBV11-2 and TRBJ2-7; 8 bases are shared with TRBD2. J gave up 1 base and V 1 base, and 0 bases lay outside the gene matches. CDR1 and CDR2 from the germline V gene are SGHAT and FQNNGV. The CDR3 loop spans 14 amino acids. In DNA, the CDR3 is TGTGCCAGCAGCTTAGTAGCGGGGTCCTACGAGCAGTACTTC. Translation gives CASSLVAGSYEQYF.

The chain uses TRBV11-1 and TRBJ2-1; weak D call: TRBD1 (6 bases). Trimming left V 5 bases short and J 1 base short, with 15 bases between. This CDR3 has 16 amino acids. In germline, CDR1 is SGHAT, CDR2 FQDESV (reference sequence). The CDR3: CASSLRPGQSYNEQFF. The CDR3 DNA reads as TGTGCCAGCAGCCTGCGACCCGGACAGTCCTACAATGAGCAGTTCTTC.

CDR3 coding DNA: TGTGCCAGCAGGTCCGGTTCGGGAATCCGCGAGCAGTACTTC. It encodes CASRSGSGIREQYF. This rearrangement joins TRBV28 to TRBJ2-7; TRBD2 is a possible D gene (5 bases). Germline CDR1 and CDR2: MDHEN and SYDVKM. The V end was cut by 6 bases, the J end by 6 bases, with 18 bases between. The CDR3 has 14 amino acids.